The 18 T cell receptor beta chains below were found in one sample sequenced in a study of T-cell memory formation after mild COVID-19. TCRdb re-analysed the 5' RACE reads in MiXCR, keeping a single row per CDR3 protein. The table shows hundreds of thousands of distinct CDR3 sequences, with roughly 20% occurring only once. Sample: PBMCs or a T cell subset sorted from them (not recorded which). These receptors came from an adult woman who had mild COVID-19 (a few samples of this study predate the infection). Cell type and time point are not known.

The CDR3 sequence: CATSDPDGRSSYNEQFF. The CDR3 region has the DNA TGTGCCACCAGTGATCCGGACGGCCGAAGCTCCTACAATGAGCAGTTCTTC. The rearrangement links TRBV24-1 to TRBJ2-1; D remains unclear. Germline V gene lookup returns CDR1 KGHDR and CDR2 SFDVKD. CDR3 length: 17 residues. The V end lost 3 bases, the J end lost 0 bases, and 14 bases lay between the germline ends.

The rearrangement links TRBV4-1 to TRBJ1-2; no reliable D call. Germline V gene data show CDR1 as MGHRA and CDR2 as YSYEKL. Trimming left V 0 bases short and J 2 bases short, with 7 bases between. CDR3 length equals 14 residues. CDR3 loop: CASSQDLQNYGYTF. CDR3 sequence (DNA): TGCGCCAGCAGCCAAGATCTGCAGAACTATGGCTACACCTTC.

The chain recombines TRBV6-5 with TRBJ2-4; 9 bases map to TRBD1. The CDR3 has 15 amino acids. The germline V gene encodes CDR1 MNHEY and CDR2 SVGAGI. V lost 2 bases and J lost 6; bases outside the gene matches: 5. CDR3 nucleotides: TGTGCCAGCAGTTACGGGGACAGGGTGGCAAACATTCAGTACTTC. The encoded protein is CASSYGDRVANIQYF.

This clonotype was detected only a few times. V usage is TRBV19 and J usage is TRBJ2-6, with 8 bases that match TRBD1. The CDR3 is 17 amino acids. Germline V lookup: CDR1 LNHDA, CDR2 SQIVND (reference sequence). With 3 bases clipped from V and 4 bases from J, the junction kept 8 bases outside the gene matches. The CDR3 DNA reads as TGTGCCAGTAGTATGGCCAGGGGGCGCGAGGGGGCCAACGTCCTGACTTTC. This sequence encodes CASSMARGREGANVLTF.

This clonotype was seen only a few times. The chain carries TRBV2 and TRBJ2-3, with D perhaps matching TRBD2 (5 bases). The CDR3 length is 15 residues. Germline CDR1 and CDR2: SNHLY and FYNNEI. Trimming took off 3 bases at V and 0 bases at J, with 10 bases between the two ends. The CDR3: CASSDSGISTDTQYF. CDR3 sequence (DNA): TGTGCCAGCAGTGACTCCGGGATTAGCACAGATACGCAGTATTTT.

In this sample, this clonotype turned up a few times. The chain carries TRBV25-1 and TRBJ2-7; TRBD2 matches at 12 bases. The CDR3 totals 18 residues. V was clipped by 4 bases and J by 2 bases; unmatched bases: 12. Looked up from germline, CDR1 is MGHDK and CDR2 is SYGVNS. Here the CDR3 DNA reads TGTGCCAGCAGTGGACGACTAGCGGGAGACTCCATAGCCTACGAGCAGTACTTC. Amino acid sequence: CASSGRLAGDSIAYEQYF.

This clonotype appeared many times. The rearrangement links TRBV20-1 to TRBJ1-5; no clear D. This CDR3 comprises 13 residues. Trimming stripped 0 bases from V and 7 bases from J, with 10 bases between. Germline-derived CDR1 and CDR2 are DFQATT and SNEGSKA (reference sequence). CDR3: CSARDGPGQPQHF. The CDR3, as DNA: TGCAGTGCTAGAGATGGGCCGGGACAGCCCCAGCATTTT.

In its sample, this clonotype was seen a few times. V and J are TRBV5-1 and TRBJ2-7; D call uncertain. Germline lookup yields CDR1 SGHRS and CDR2 YFSETQ. V lost 2 bases to trimming and J lost 6 bases, with 18 bases between them. The CDR3 sequence is 15 residues long. CDR3 amino acids: CASSLAPSLLREQYF. The CDR3 DNA follows: TGCGCCAGCAGCTTAGCTCCGTCACTACTACGCGAGCAGTACTTC.

The chain is built from TRBV6-1 and TRBJ2-1, with D unclear. The CDR3 loop spans 10 amino acids. The germline CDR1 and CDR2 sequences are MNHNS and SASEGT. CDR3 bases: TGTTCCGTCATCGCTAATGAGCAGTTCTTC. It translates to CSVIANEQFF.

This clonotype was seen a few times. J is TRBJ2-1 and V is TRBV5-1; D is possibly TRBD1 (6 bases). Germline CDR1 reads SGHRS; CDR2 reads YFSETQ. The CDR3 sequence is 16 residues long. V lost 2 bases to trimming and J lost 8 bases, with 20 bases between them. CDR3 nucleotide sequence: TGCGCCAGCAGCTTCAACAGGGACACGGGGCTACATGAGCAGTTCTTC. It codes for CASSFNRDTGLHEQFF.

This clonotype was seen a few times. The V call is TRBV12-3 or TRBV12-4, the J call TRBJ2-7, with a possible D match to TRBD1 (6 bases). V lost 3 bases and J lost 2, with 11 bases in between. The CDR3 loop spans 14 amino acids. In DNA form, the CDR3 reads TGTGCCAGCAGTTTTCCGGGACACACCTACGAGCAGTACTTC. As protein: CASSFPGHTYEQYF.

The chain is built from TRBV12-3 or TRBV12-4 and TRBJ2-3; the D gene is possibly TRBD1 (6 bases). V dropped 6 bases and J dropped 2 bases, with 12 bases sitting between them. This CDR3 contains 14 residues. The CDR3 sequence is CASRATGITDTQYF. In nucleotides, the CDR3 is TGTGCCAGCAGGGCGACAGGAATCACAGATACGCAGTATTTT.

The chain has TRBV15 and TRBJ2-7; D ambiguous. Trimming shortened V by 0 bases and J by 0 bases, and 6 bases separated the two germline ends. The CDR3 runs to 14 residues. CDR1 and CDR2 from the germline V gene are LNHNV and YYDKDF (reference sequence). The CDR3 DNA is TGTGCCACCAGCAGAGACGACCCCTCCTACGAGCAGTACTTC. Its protein is CATSRDDPSYEQYF.

This rearrangement joins TRBV5-1 to TRBJ2-2, with unresolved D. This CDR3 has 12 residues. The germline CDR1 and CDR2 sequences are SGHRS and YFSETQ. The V and J ends lost 5 bases and 0 bases respectively, with 2 bases between them. The CDR3 DNA reads as TGCGCCAGCAGAGCGAACACCGGGGAGCTGTTTTTT. Amino acid sequence: CASRANTGELFF.

There are many counts of this clonotype. In DNA, the CDR3 is TGTGCCAGCCGCCTGAGCGGGAGGGACTACGAGCAGTACTTC. It encodes CASRLSGRDYEQYF. The chain links TRBV12-3 or TRBV12-4 to TRBJ2-7; TRBD2 aligns across 10 bases. The junction had 7 bases not matched to a gene; V was cut back by 8 bases and J by 3 bases. This CDR3 region has 14 residues.

This clonotype was seen a few times. The chain recombines TRBV24-1 with TRBJ2-5, with no clear D. Germline V gene sequence: CDR1 KGHDR, CDR2 SFDVKD. The CDR3 loop spans 14 amino acids. V was cut by 9 bases and J by 3 bases, with 16 bases left in between. CDR3 residues: CATPTGRSKETQYF. The CDR3 DNA follows: TGTGCCACCCCTACCGGACGGAGTAAAGAGACCCAGTACTTC.

This clonotype was seen more than once but under ten times. The J gene is TRBJ2-2, the V gene TRBV4-1, with D unclear. Germline assignment: CDR1 MGHRA and CDR2 YSYEKL. This CDR3 region has 16 residues. V was trimmed by 4 bases and J by 6 bases, leaving 18 bases between them. The CDR3 bases are TGCGCCAGCAGCCCCATCGCCAACACGGTTCCCGGGGAGCTGTTTTTT. This codes for CASSPIANTVPGELFF.

The genes are TRBV7-3 and TRBJ2-1; TRBD2 might be the D (5 bases). The germline gives CDR1 SGHTA, CDR2 FQGTGA. This CDR3 comprises 17 residues. The ends were cut back, 0 bases at V and 6 bases at J, with 18 bases in the middle. CDR3 in DNA: TGTGCCAGCAGCTTAACCGCTATCAGCCTCGGGGTCAATGAGCAGTTCTTC. It is translated as CASSLTAISLGVNEQFF.